One T cell receptor (beta chain) is described in this entry. Antigen: not known. This specimen comes from a study of cytomegalovirus exposure and HLA in healthy donors. PCR used 60 Vbeta primers and 13 Jbeta primers. Sequencing was performed with immunoSEQ multiplex PCR; in TCRdb, only in-frame clones are kept and a portion is missing. The table shows approximately 210,000 clones, with more than 75% occurring only once. The J segment lost 2 bases and the V segment lost 6 bases, leaving 5 bases of the junction unmatched. The V gene's germline CDR1 is MNHNY and CDR2 SVGAGI (reference sequence). This CDR3 has 15 amino acids. Study conclusions and caveats: A reported reduction in N-insertions relative to the approximately 670-donor mean was seen in an Asian-associated ancestry cluster in a later analysis. In a later analysis, HLA-associated TCR beta chains were more clonally expanded than equally common others.

The TCR was taken from a woman under 30 in good health and CMV-seronegative. The chain couples TRBV6-6 to TRBJ1-2, with 11 bases identical to TRBD1. Material: PBMCs. The CDR3: CASRPGTGGNYGYTF. The CDR3 DNA reads TGTGCCAGCAGACCTGGGACAGGGGGGAACTATGGCTACACCTTC.